The present TCR beta chain was sequenced within a study of neurological immune-mediated disorders. Study-level findings and limits: The most TCR clonal expansion was seen in HTLV-1-associated myelopathy, whereas the least was seen in multiple sclerosis, below the level in healthy controls. Phylogenetically, 18 of 34 multiple sclerosis patients' repertoires fell into one related-CDR3 cluster, a possible signature.

The cDNA was generated through 5'RACE incorporating 10-nucleotide random UMIs. Via MiXCR, TCRdb re-called the 5' RACE reads, giving one row per CDR3 protein. Of some 66,000 distinct CDR3 sequences detected, less than 5.5% appear once; the ten largest clones hold approximately 7%. The unsorted libraries were prepared from 2 million PBMCs (stored at -80 C). The germline V and J ends were trimmed by 5 bases and 9 bases, with 13 bases remaining between them. The length of the CDR3 is 12 residues. Looked up from germline, CDR1 is MDHEN and CDR2 is SYDVKM. This clonotype was recorded at least ten times. Its matching antigen is unknown.

Source material: PBMCs. The genes are TRBV28 and TRBJ1-1; TRBD1 is a possible D gene (5 bases). The receptor was isolated from a young man with multiple sclerosis. CDR3 DNA: TGTGCCAGCAGTGTACAGGCAGGTAAAGCTTTCTTT. It is translated as CASSVQAGKAFF.